This T cell receptor (beta chain) was found in a study of blood T cell repertoires in COVID-19. Study details: The study drew acute and convalescent COVID-19 samples from the United States, Italy and Spain. PBMCs, B-cell-depleted T cells, or T cells were the source of the cDNA or gDNA that made up the material.

This CDR3 comprises 16 residues. Trimming stripped 0 bases from V and 1 base from J, with 12 bases between. The germline V gene encodes CDR1 SGHKS and CDR2 YYEKEE (reference sequence). In the original workflow: Amplification with reference gene primers provided the estimates of nucleated cell counts. Assay: immunoSEQ multiplex PCR; the TCRdb copy retains only in-frame clones and omits some. V and J calls and clone size follow that table, whereas D and trimming were derived from the DNA. The profile shows about 140,000 clones, 65% to 80% of them singletons. The chain carries TRBV5-5 and TRBJ2-3; D is unclear. Material: peripheral blood. The origin of this receptor is a man in his sixties with acute or convalescent COVID-19. The CDR3 sequence: CASSLVPGVGTDTQYF. The CDR3 bases are TGTGCCAGCAGCTTGGTGCCGGGTGTGGGCACAGATACGCAGTATTTT.